This TCR beta chain emerged from a study of blood T cell repertoires in COVID-19. Study in general: Samples representing acute and convalescent COVID-19 were sourced from the United States, Italy and Spain.

Clones were sequenced by immunoSEQ multiplex PCR, and TCRdb holds only the in-frame ones, with some missing. This table has 90,000 to 120,000 clones, roughly nine tenths appearing once. This receptor was taken from an elderly woman with acute or convalescent COVID-19. Sequenced input: peripheral blood.

DNA for the CDR3: TGTGCCAGCAGCTTAGTGGGGGGAGGTGAGCAGTTCTTC. Residues: CASSLVGGGEQFF. The chain uses TRBV11-3 and TRBJ2-1, with TRBD2 as a possible D gene (6 bases). Trimming stripped 1 base from V and 9 bases from J, with 10 bases between. There are 13 residues in the CDR3. Germline V lookup: CDR1 SGHNT, CDR2 YENEEA.